What follows are 26 T cell receptor beta chains derived from one specimen sequenced in a study of blood T cell repertoires in COVID-19 (dated by TCRdb to the early 2020s). The library relied on the immunoSEQ multiplex PCR assay. TCRdb carries this immuneACCESS record with in-frame sequences only. Its versions omit some clonotypes, under half of them owing to an unresolved V gene in the studies checked, with the rest unexplained. In this sample the table shows more than 200,000 clones, about nine tenths of which occur a single time. Under 2.5% of the sample lies in the top ten. Sequenced material: PBMCs or T cells enriched from blood (not recorded which). The receptors were gathered from a woman under 30 who had recovered from COVID-19.

The genes are TRBV27 and TRBJ2-3; D is perhaps TRBD1 (5 bases). CDR1 and CDR2 (germline): MNHEY, SMNVEV (reference sequence). The V gene lost 3 bases and the J gene lost 0 bases, with 19 bases spanning the gap. This CDR3 is built from 18 residues. The CDR3 is CASSFAQGFLSSTDTQYF. DNA of the CDR3: TGTGCCAGCAGTTTCGCTCAGGGATTCCTCTCTAGCACAGATACGCAGTATTTT.

The genes are TRBV6-5 and TRBJ1-6; TRBD1 might be the D (6 bases). Germline-derived CDR1 and CDR2 are MNHEY and SVGAGI. The germline V and J ends were trimmed by 11 bases and 3 bases, with 11 bases remaining between them. This CDR3 is 13 amino acids long. Here the CDR3 DNA reads TGTGCCCCGGCGACAGGCTATAATTCACCCCTCCACTTT. Translation: CAPATGYNSPLHF.

The V and J genes are TRBV6-5 and TRBJ2-2; 9 positions agree with TRBD1. J gave up 1 base and V 4 bases, and 4 bases lay outside the gene matches. CDR3 length equals 16 residues. Germline V gives CDR1 MNHEY, CDR2 SVGAGI. CDR3 DNA sequence: TGTGCCAGCAGTTGGGCGACAGGGGGGAACACCGGGGAGCTGTTTTTT. Residues: CASSWATGGNTGELFF.

The chain recombines TRBV18 with TRBJ2-3; TRBD2 aligns across 15 bases. This CDR3 comprises 18 residues. The germline V gene has CDR1 KGHSH and CDR2 LQKENI. Trimming took 0 bases from V and 3 from J; bases not matched to a gene: 4. As DNA, the CDR3 is TGTGCCAGCTCACCACCGGGACTAGCGGGAGGAGGGACAGATACGCAGTATTTT. It yields the protein CASSPPGLAGGGTDTQYF.

The rearrangement joins TRBV27 to TRBJ1-1; maybe TRBD1 (5 bases). From germline, CDR1 is MNHEY and CDR2 SMNVEV (reference sequence). The CDR3 is 13 residues long. With 5 bases removed from V and 6 bases from J, the gap between germline ends came to 13 bases. The CDR3 nucleotides read TGTGCCAGCAGTCCCAGGGTAATCGCTGAAGCTTTCTTT. Its translation: CASSPRVIAEAFF.

The chain employs TRBV5-8 and TRBJ1-2; TRBD1 might be the D (5 bases). This CDR3 has 19 residues. Deletions cut 4 bases from V and 0 bases from J, with 25 bases between. Germline values: CDR1 SGHTS, CDR2 YDEGEE. The CDR3 spells CASSLPAGGRVRANYGYTF. The CDR3 coding sequence is TGTGCCAGCAGCCTGCCGGCCGGGGGAAGGGTTAGGGCTAACTATGGCTACACCTTC.

V and J are TRBV6-2 or TRBV6-3 and TRBJ2-1, with 11 bases matching TRBD2. Germline CDR1 is MNHEY and CDR2 is SVGEGT. The CDR3 sequence is 17 residues long. J lost 6 bases, V lost 0 bases, and 7 bases had no gene match. Here the CDR3 reads CASSYSERLAGLNEQFF. The CDR3 bases are TGTGCCAGCAGTTACTCGGAGAGACTAGCGGGGCTCAATGAGCAGTTCTTC.

This chain joins TRBV12-3 or TRBV12-4 and TRBJ2-7; 9 bases fit TRBD2. The CDR3 totals 13 residues. V lost 5 bases to trimming and J lost 3 bases; unmatched junction nucleotides: 2. The CDR3 protein is CASSPSGNYEQYF. The CDR3 DNA follows: TGTGCCAGCAGTCCTAGCGGGAACTACGAGCAGTACTTC.

The chain has TRBV3-1 (or the pseudogene TRBV3-2) and TRBJ2-4; weak D call: TRBD2 (5 bases). The V gene lost 4 bases and the J gene lost 0 bases, with 19 bases spanning the gap. The CDR3 has 18 residues. Germline assignment: CDR1 LGHDT and CDR2 YNNKEL (reference sequence). The CDR3 DNA reads TGTGCCAGCAGCCGTACCTCGCGGGCTGTCTTAGCCAAAAACATTCAGTACTTC. It specifies CASSRTSRAVLAKNIQYF.

The gene calls are TRBV5-6 and TRBJ1-1, with D unclear. V was cut by 6 bases and J by 3 bases, with 24 bases left in between. The CDR3 runs 17 residues. The germline V gene encodes CDR1 SGHDT and CDR2 YYEEEE. The CDR3 DNA reads TGTGCCAGCACCGGGAGATATCATGAGGCGAGGGACACTGAAGCTTTCTTT. Translated: CASTGRYHEARDTEAFF. Filled out from reference TRBV5-6 and TRBJ1-1, the complete variable domain reads DAGVTQSPTHLIKTRGQQVTLRCSPKSGHDTVSWYQQALGQGPQFIFQYYEEEERQRGNFPDRFSGHQFPNYSSELNVNALLLGDSALYLCASTGRYHEARDTEAFFGQGTRLTVV.

A few counts support this clone. This chain joins TRBV12-3 or TRBV12-4 and TRBJ1-1; D not certain. CDR3 length: 12 amino acids. V was trimmed by 7 bases and J by 1 base, leaving 7 bases between them. Here the CDR3 DNA reads TGTGCCAGCACCATCAAGAACACTGAAGCTTTCTTT. Translated: CASTIKNTEAFF.

J is TRBJ2-4 and V is TRBV9, with D possibly being TRBD1 (5 bases). This CDR3 is 15 amino acids long. Germline V CDR1 and CDR2: SGDLS, YYNGEE. V was shortened by 4 bases and J by 6 bases, with 17 bases between the two germline ends. The CDR3 spells CASSPTRSQGNIQYF. The CDR3 coding sequence is TGTGCCAGCAGCCCTACTCGGAGCCAGGGAAACATTCAGTACTTC.

V and J are TRBV28 and TRBJ1-5, with D hard to call. Germline V gives CDR1 MDHEN, CDR2 SYDVKM. V was clipped by 10 bases and J by 4 bases, with 14 bases between them. The CDR3 covers 13 residues. The DNA of the CDR3 is TGTGCCAACCGGGGAAATAGGAATCAGCCCCAGCATTTT. Its translation is CANRGNRNQPQHF.

The chain carries TRBV28 and TRBJ1-2; TRBD1 matches at 7 bases. Per the germline V gene, CDR1 is MDHEN and CDR2 is SYDVKM. J was trimmed by 3 bases and V by 8 bases; bases with no gene match: 3. This CDR3 has 12 residues. The CDR3 loop is CASAGTDYGYTF. CDR3 nucleotide sequence: TGTGCCAGCGCTGGGACAGACTATGGCTACACCTTC.

The rearrangement joins TRBV10-3 to TRBJ1-3, with unresolved D. The CDR3 length is 14 residues. V lost 4 bases and J 0 bases, leaving 7 bases between the germline ends. Germline V CDR1 and CDR2: ENHRY, SYGVKD. CDR3 DNA: TGTGCCATCAGTGCAACGGTCTCTGGAAACACCATATATTTT. Translation: CAISATVSGNTIYF.

The CDR3 region is CASSPRQGGQPQHF. In nucleotides, the CDR3 is TGTGCCAGCAGCCCCCGACAGGGGGGTCAGCCCCAGCATTTT. This chain uses TRBV11-2 with TRBJ1-5; 9 bases map to TRBD1. The CDR3 loop spans 14 amino acids. Germline loops: CDR1 SGHAT, CDR2 FQNNGV. The V and J ends lost 5 bases and 6 bases, in that order; junction bases with no gene match: 5. Full variable domain (missing parts from reference TRBV11-2 and TRBJ1-5): EAGVAQSPRYKIIEKRQSVAFWCNPISGHATLYWYQQILGQGPKLLIQFQNNGVVDDSQLPKDRFSAERLKGVDSTLKIQPAKLEDSAVYLCASSPRQGGQPQHFGDGTRLSIL.

V and J are TRBV27 and TRBJ1-2, with 8 nucleotides matching TRBD1. Germline V gene lookup returns CDR1 MNHEY and CDR2 SMNVEV (reference sequence). The CDR3 spans 15 residues. With 6 bases clipped from V and 8 bases from J, the junction kept 14 bases outside the gene matches. The CDR3 sequence is CASREARGRLTGYTF. The CDR3 DNA reads as TGTGCCAGCAGAGAAGCCAGGGGGCGCCTAACGGGCTACACCTTC.

This clone is a singleton in its sample. The gene calls are TRBV18 and TRBJ1-1; tentative D call: TRBD1 (5 bases). Germline V gene sequence: CDR1 KGHSH, CDR2 LQKENI. The CDR3 covers 15 residues. V was clipped by 3 bases and J by 3 bases, with 14 bases between them. CDR3 coding DNA: TGTGCCAGCTCACCCCAGGTGGGGGGGTACACTGAAGCTTTCTTT. It translates to CASSPQVGGYTEAFF.

This chain joins TRBV5-1 and TRBJ2-7; 8 positions agree with TRBD2. Germline values: CDR1 SGHRS, CDR2 YFSETQ. V shed 4 bases and J 2 bases; nucleotides not matched to a gene: 2. The CDR3 extends over 13 amino acids. CDR3 nucleotide sequence: TGCGCCAGCAGCGTGGGACTAGCCTACGAGCAGTACTTC. It specifies CASSVGLAYEQYF.

This chain connects TRBV18 to TRBJ1-4; D is unclear. The CDR3 sequence is 13 residues long. Between the trimmed V and J ends, which lost 2 bases and 8 bases, there was a span of 9 bases. Germline lookup yields CDR1 KGHSH and CDR2 LQKENI. The chain's CDR3 is CASSPLREEKLFF. The CDR3 DNA follows: TGTGCCAGCTCACCATTGAGAGAAGAAAAACTGTTTTTT. The entire variable domain, with the rest obtained from reference TRBV18 and TRBJ1-4, is as follows: NAGVMQNPRHLVRRRGQEARLRCSPMKGHSHVYWYRQLPEEGLKFMVYLQKENIIDESGMPKERFSAEFPKEGPSILRIQQVVRGDSAAYFCASSPLREEKLFFGSGTQLSVL.

The V and J genes are TRBV20-1 and TRBJ2-1, with TRBD2 identical over 11 bases. The CDR3 consists of 15 residues. From germline, CDR1 is DFQATT and CDR2 SNEGSKA (reference sequence). V lost 3 bases to trimming and J lost 8 bases; unmatched junction nucleotides: 9. The chain's CDR3 is CSASMTSGMGDEQFF. In DNA form, the CDR3 reads TGCAGTGCTAGTATGACTAGCGGGATGGGCGATGAGCAGTTCTTC.

The J gene is TRBJ1-1, the V gene TRBV27; weak D call: TRBD1 (6 bases). CDR3 length: 14 residues. Germline CDR1 and CDR2: MNHEY and SMNVEV (reference sequence). Trimming shortened V by 2 bases and J by 5 bases, and 12 bases separated the two germline ends. The CDR3 bases are TGTGCCAGCAGTTTAGGGGGCTATAAGACTGAAGCTTTCTTT. It is translated as CASSLGGYKTEAFF.

The chain carries TRBV28 and TRBJ2-7; 8 positions agree with TRBD2. CDR3 length: 13 amino acids. Germline values: CDR1 MDHEN, CDR2 SYDVKM. With 3 bases clipped from V and 6 bases from J, the junction kept 4 bases outside the gene matches. CDR3 region: CASSLGLGLEQYF. CDR3 DNA sequence: TGTGCCAGCAGTTTGGGACTAGGCCTCGAGCAGTACTTC.

The chain recombines TRBV10-2 with TRBJ2-1; TRBD2 agrees at 7 bases. Trimming removed 6 bases from V and 3 bases from J; junction bases left unmatched: 23. CDR3 length: 20 amino acids. Looked up from germline, CDR1 is WSHSY and CDR2 is SAAADI. Here the CDR3 DNA reads TGCGCCAGCAGCCCCCTGATTGGCTCGGGTACTAGCGCTAACTACAATGAGCAGTTCTTC. This codes for CASSPLIGSGTSANYNEQFF.

The rearrangement joins TRBV18 to TRBJ1-1, with D maybe TRBD1 (5 bases). CDR1 KGHSH and CDR2 LQKENI come from the germline V gene. The V gene lost 6 bases and the J gene lost 1 base, with 18 bases spanning the gap. The CDR3 extends over 16 amino acids. The CDR3 coding sequence is TGTGCCAGCTCTCTTACTCCTCCGGGGGGGAACACTGAAGCTTTCTTT. Protein product: CASSLTPPGGNTEAFF.

As regards this clone: The sample has other DNA sequences that encode this CDR3 too. V gene TRBV3-1 (or the pseudogene TRBV3-2) combines with J gene TRBJ2-7, with 8 bases lining up with TRBD2. The junction had 3 bases not matched to a gene; V was cut back by 1 base and J by 1 base. The CDR3 spans 15 residues. Germline V lookup: CDR1 LGHDT, CDR2 YNNKEL (reference sequence). The CDR3 here is CASSQGTGGSYEQYF. CDR3 DNA sequence: TGTGCCAGCAGCCAAGGGACGGGAGGGTCCTACGAGCAGTACTTC.